A single sample gave rise to the 6 T cell receptor beta chains below, sequenced in a study of CD8 T cells in ankylosing spondylitis. Each CDR3 protein is one row after TCRdb ran MiXCR on the 5' RACE reads. The sample shows more than 200,000 distinct CDR3 sequences, 20% to 30% of them seen only once. Input material: blood, either unsorted or a sorted T cell fraction (not recorded which). All receptors come from a male donor with ankylosing spondylitis or in good health (not recorded which).

This clonotype was counted once. V is TRBV29-1 and J is TRBJ2-1; TRBD1 aligns across 7 bases. The CDR3 runs 14 residues. The germline gives CDR1 SQVTM, CDR2 ANQGSEA. J lost 1 base, V lost 2 bases, and 2 bases had no gene match. CDR3 coding DNA: TGCAGCGTTGAATTGGGACAGTCCTACAATGAGCAGTTCTTC. It specifies CSVELGQSYNEQFF.

This clonotype has a count of ten or more. The rearrangement joins TRBV6-5 to TRBJ2-1, with 8 bases identical to TRBD1. CDR1 and CDR2 from the germline V gene are MNHEY and SVGAGI. V shed 0 bases and J 5 bases; nucleotides not matched to a gene: 6. There are 16 residues in the CDR3. CDR3 DNA sequence: TGTGCCAGCAGTTACTCTACAGGGGGTAAGAACAATGAGCAGTTCTTC. Translated: CASSYSTGGKNNEQFF.

This clonotype was detected a few times. This chain connects TRBV28 to TRBJ2-2, with 8 bases that match TRBD1. The CDR3 consists of 16 residues. Losses at the gene ends were 7 bases for V and 0 bases for J; bases not matched to a gene: 7. Per germline, CDR1 MDHEN and CDR2 SYDVKM. DNA of the CDR3: TGTGCCAGCACCCCAGGGGGACAGGCGAACACCGGGGAGCTGTTTTTT. The encoded protein is CASTPGGQANTGELFF.

The sample holds many counts of this clonotype. The chain carries TRBV4-1 and TRBJ2-2, with 7 bases identical to TRBD1. With 3 bases clipped from V and 8 bases from J, the junction kept 9 bases outside the gene matches. Germline CDR1 and CDR2: MGHRA and YSYEKL. There are 15 residues in the CDR3. The CDR3, as DNA: TGCGCCAGCAGCCAGGGACAGCGGACCCGGGGGGAGCTGTTTTTT. It specifies CASSQGQRTRGELFF.

This chain links TRBV20-1 with TRBJ1-5; no clear D gene. The CDR3 totals 14 residues. Germline V lookup: CDR1 DFQATT, CDR2 SNEGSKA (reference sequence). The germline V and J ends were trimmed by 3 bases and 11 bases, with 20 bases remaining between them. CDR3 loop: CSASPGGSVQAQHF. In DNA, the CDR3 is TGCAGTGCTAGTCCGGGCGGGTCGGTGCAGGCCCAGCATTTT.

Many counts were recorded for this clonotype. V gene TRBV12-3 or TRBV12-4 combines with J gene TRBJ2-7; 8 bases align to TRBD1. With V trimmed by 6 bases and J by 2 bases, 3 bases remained unmatched. This CDR3 region has 13 residues. CDR3: CASRQGGPYEQYF. DNA of the CDR3: TGTGCCAGCAGACAGGGGGGCCCCTACGAGCAGTACTTC.